This T cell receptor (beta chain) was captured by sequencing in a study of cytotoxic CD8 clonotypes in ibrutinib-treated CLL. Study-wide context: Response samples were taken after a median of approximately 12 months on treatment, range 6 to 36.

Assay used: immunoSEQ multiplex PCR; TCRdb lists only in-frame clones, some missing. There are roughly 190,000 clones in the sample; over 60% occur only once, and 13% lies in the top ten. The source is a human donor with chronic lymphocytic leukemia. The sequences come from PBMCs, collected after 24 months of ibrutinib treatment.

The CDR3 loop reads CASTFSGYSSYNEQFF. The CDR3 DNA reads TGTGCCAGCACCTTTAGCGGTTATAGCTCCTACAATGAGCAGTTCTTC. The chain recombines TRBV27 with TRBJ2-1; D is perhaps TRBD2 (6 bases). This CDR3 has 16 residues. Germline-derived CDR1 and CDR2 are MNHEY and SMNVEV (reference sequence). V lost 7 bases, J lost 0 bases, and 16 bases lay in between.